This TCR beta chain was observed in a study of blood T cell repertoires in COVID-19. Germline CDR1 LNHDA, CDR2 SQIVND (reference sequence). The CDR3 length is 14 residues. V was pared by 5 bases and J by 1 base, with 9 bases between. Per the authors' pipeline: Researchers report that nucleated cell counts were estimated from reference gene primer amplification. TCRdb keeps only in-frame clones here, not all; method: immunoSEQ multiplex PCR. V and J calls and clone size are given by that table; D and trimming were obtained from the DNA. The sample has under 250,000 clones, 70% to 90% seen once. The sequence came from a woman in her forties or fifties with active or convalescent COVID-19. Specimen: peripheral blood. This chain joins TRBV19 and TRBJ2-1, with a possible D match to TRBD1 (7 bases). CDR3 amino acids: CASSAGQSYNEQFF. For the CDR3, the DNA is TGTGCCAGTAGTGCGGGACAGTCCTACAATGAGCAGTTCTTC.